The 2 T cell receptor beta chains presented below share a single source sample, sequenced in a study of CD8 T cells in ankylosing spondylitis listed by TCRdb under 2017. To prepare the library, 5' RACE was applied. Sequencing relied on an Illumina HiSeq 2500. The public reads were reprocessed in TCRdb via fastp at Q25 and MiXCR, keeping in-frame beta chains. Identical CDR3 proteins give one entry, which carries the most common genes and DNA. For this sample there are some 350,000 distinct CDR3 sequences; over 12% appear just once. The leading ten clones occupy around 1% of the sample. Sequenced sample: blood, either unsorted or a sorted T cell fraction (not recorded which). The receptors were gathered from a male donor with ankylosing spondylitis or in good health (not recorded which).

The V and J genes are TRBV5-1 and TRBJ2-6, with D possibly being TRBD2 (5 bases). CDR3 length equals 17 residues. V gave up 2 bases and J gave up 0 bases, with 12 bases separating them. In germline, CDR1 is SGHRS, CDR2 YFSETQ. The CDR3 loop reads CASSFGLFTSGANVLTF. The CDR3 DNA reads as TGCGCCAGCAGCTTCGGACTCTTTACCTCTGGGGCCAACGTCCTGACTTTC.

This clonotype came up a few times. This chain's CDR3 is CSASSSSYEQYF. The CDR3 DNA reads as TGCAGTGCTAGCTCCAGCTCCTACGAGCAGTACTTC. The V call is TRBV20-1, the J call TRBJ2-7; D unclear. Trimming pared 3 bases from V and 0 bases from J, leaving 6 bases between. Germline values: CDR1 DFQATT, CDR2 SNEGSKA (reference sequence). The CDR3 contains 12 residues.